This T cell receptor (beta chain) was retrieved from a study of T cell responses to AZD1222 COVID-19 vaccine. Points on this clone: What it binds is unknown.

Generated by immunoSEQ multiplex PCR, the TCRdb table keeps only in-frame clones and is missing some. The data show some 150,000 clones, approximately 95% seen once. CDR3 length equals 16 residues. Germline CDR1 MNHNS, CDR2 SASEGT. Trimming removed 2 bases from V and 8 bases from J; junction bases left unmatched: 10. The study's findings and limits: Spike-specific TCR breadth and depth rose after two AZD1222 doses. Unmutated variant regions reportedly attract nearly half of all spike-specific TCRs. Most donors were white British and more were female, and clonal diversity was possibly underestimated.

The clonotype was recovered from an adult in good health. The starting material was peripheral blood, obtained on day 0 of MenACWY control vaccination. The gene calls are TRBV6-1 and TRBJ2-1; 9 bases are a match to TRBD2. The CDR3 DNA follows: TGTGCCAGCAGTGAATATGGTAGCGGGAGAGAAGATGAGCAGTTCTTC. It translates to CASSEYGSGREDEQFF.